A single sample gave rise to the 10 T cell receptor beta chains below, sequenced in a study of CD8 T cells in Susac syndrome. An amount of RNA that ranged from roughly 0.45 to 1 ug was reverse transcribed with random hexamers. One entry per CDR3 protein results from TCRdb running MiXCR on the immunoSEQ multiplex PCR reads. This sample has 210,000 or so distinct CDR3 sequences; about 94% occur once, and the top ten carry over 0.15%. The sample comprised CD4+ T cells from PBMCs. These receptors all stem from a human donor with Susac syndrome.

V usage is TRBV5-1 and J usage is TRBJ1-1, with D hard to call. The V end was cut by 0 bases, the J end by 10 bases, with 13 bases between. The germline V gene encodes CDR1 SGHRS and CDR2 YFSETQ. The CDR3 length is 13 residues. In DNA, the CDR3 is TGCGCCAGCAGCTTGGGACGGAGGGATTCAGCTTTCTTT. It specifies CASSLGRRDSAFF.

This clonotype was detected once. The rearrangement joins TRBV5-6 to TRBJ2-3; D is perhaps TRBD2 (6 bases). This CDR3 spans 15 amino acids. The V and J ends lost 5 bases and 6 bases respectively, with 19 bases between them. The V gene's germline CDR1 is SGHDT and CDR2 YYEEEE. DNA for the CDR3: TGTGCCAGCAGTCTACTGACGGGGGATAGGGATACGCAGTATTTT. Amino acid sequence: CASSLLTGDRDTQYF.

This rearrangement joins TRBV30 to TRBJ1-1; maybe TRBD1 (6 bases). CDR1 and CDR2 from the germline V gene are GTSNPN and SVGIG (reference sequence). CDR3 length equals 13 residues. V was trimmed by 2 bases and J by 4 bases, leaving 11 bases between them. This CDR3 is CAWSPQGPTEAFF. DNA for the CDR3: TGTGCCTGGAGTCCTCAGGGGCCCACTGAAGCTTTCTTT.

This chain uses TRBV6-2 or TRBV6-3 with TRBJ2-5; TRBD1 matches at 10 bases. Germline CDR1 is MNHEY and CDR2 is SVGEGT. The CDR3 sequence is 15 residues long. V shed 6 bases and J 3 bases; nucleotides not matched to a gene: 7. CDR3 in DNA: TGTGCCAGCAGCTGGGACAGGGGAATTGAAGAGACCCAGTACTTC. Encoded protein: CASSWDRGIEETQYF.

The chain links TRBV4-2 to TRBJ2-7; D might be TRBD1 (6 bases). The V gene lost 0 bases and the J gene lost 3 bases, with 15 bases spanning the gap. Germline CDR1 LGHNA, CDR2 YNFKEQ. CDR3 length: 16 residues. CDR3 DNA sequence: TGTGCCAGCAGCCAAGAGATCAGGGCCAGGGGCTACGAGCAGTACTTC. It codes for CASSQEIRARGYEQYF.

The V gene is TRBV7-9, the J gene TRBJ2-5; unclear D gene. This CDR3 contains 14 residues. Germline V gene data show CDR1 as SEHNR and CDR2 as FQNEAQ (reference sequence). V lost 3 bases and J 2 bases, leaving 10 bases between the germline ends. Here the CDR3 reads CASSFSSGQETQYF. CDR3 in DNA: TGTGCCAGCAGCTTCAGTTCCGGGCAAGAGACCCAGTACTTC.

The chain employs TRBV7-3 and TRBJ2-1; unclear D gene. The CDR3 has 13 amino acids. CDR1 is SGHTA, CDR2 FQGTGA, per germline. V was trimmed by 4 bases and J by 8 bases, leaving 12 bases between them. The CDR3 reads CASSSAPADEQFF. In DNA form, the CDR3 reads TGTGCCAGCAGCTCCGCACCGGCGGATGAGCAGTTCTTC.

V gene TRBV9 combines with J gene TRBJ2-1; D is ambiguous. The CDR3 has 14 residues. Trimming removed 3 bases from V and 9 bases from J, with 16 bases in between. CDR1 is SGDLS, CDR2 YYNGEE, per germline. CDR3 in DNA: TGTGCCAGCAGCGGCGTGGTTATGGACGGTGAGCAGTTCTTC. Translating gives CASSGVVMDGEQFF. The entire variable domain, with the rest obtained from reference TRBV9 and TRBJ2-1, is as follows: DSGVTQTPKHLITATGQRVTLRCSPRSGDLSVYWYQQSLDQGLQFLIQYYNGEERAKGNILERFSAQQFPDLHSELNLSSLELGDSALYFCASSGVVMDGEQFFGPGTRLTVL.

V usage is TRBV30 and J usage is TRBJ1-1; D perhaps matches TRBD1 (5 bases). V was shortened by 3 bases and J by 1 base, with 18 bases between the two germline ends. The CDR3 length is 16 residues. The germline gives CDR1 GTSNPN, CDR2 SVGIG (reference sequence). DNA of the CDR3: TGTGCCTGGAGGCCCCCGTACGCGGGGACGAACACTGAAGCTTTCTTT. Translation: CAWRPPYAGTNTEAFF.

The CDR3 DNA sequence: TGTGCCACCAGCACAAACAGGGCCGAGCAGTACTTC. This encodes CATSTNRAEQYF. This rearrangement joins TRBV15 to TRBJ2-7; TRBD1 might be the D (6 bases). From germline, CDR1 is LNHNV and CDR2 YYDKDF (reference sequence). With 4 bases removed from V and 6 bases from J, the gap between germline ends came to 10 bases. This CDR3 has 12 amino acids.